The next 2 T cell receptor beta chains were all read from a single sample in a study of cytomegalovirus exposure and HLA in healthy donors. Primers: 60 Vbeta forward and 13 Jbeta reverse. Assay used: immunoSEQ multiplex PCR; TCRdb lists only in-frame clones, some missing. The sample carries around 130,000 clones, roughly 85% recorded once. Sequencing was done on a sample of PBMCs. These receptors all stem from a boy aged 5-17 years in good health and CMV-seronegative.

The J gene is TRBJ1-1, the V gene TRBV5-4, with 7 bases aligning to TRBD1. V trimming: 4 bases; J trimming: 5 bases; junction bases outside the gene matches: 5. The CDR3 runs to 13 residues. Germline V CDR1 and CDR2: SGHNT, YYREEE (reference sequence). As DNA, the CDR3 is TGTGCCAGCAGCCGGGACAGAGAAACTGAAGCTTTCTTT. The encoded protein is CASSRDRETEAFF.

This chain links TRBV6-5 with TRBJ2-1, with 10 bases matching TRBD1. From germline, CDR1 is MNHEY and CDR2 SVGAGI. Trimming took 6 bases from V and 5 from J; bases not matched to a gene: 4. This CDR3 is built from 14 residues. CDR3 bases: TGTGCCAGCAGGGGACAGGGGTCGAACAATGAGCAGTTCTTC. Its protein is CASRGQGSNNEQFF.